The rows below give T cell receptor beta chains drawn from one sample of a study of T cell responses to AZD1222 COVID-19 vaccine. Profiling relied on immunoSEQ multiplex PCR, and the TCRdb table lists in-frame clones only, not all of them. The sample lists roughly 140,000 clones; 91% were seen once. This material consisted of peripheral blood, taken on day 0 of AZD1222 vaccination. The receptors shown here come from an adult in good health. CDR3s include the opening cysteine and the closing phenylalanine or tryptophan. The D gene is left open where the match is weak. A row's size may be missing; if present it is once, few, many or a size class.

clone_size cdr3_length d_call j_call v_call cdr3_aa cdr3_nt
- 14 TRBD2 TRBJ2-7 TRBV27 CATKRTSGTYEQYF TGTGCCACCAAAAGGACTAGCGGCACATACGAGCAGTACTTC
- 16 TRBD2 TRBJ2-3 TRBV24-1 CATSGGSSSSTDTQYF TGTGCCACCAGTGGCGGGAGTTCCTCTAGCACAGATACGCAGTATTTT
- 12 - TRBJ2-7 TRBV6-2/TRBV6-3 CASSYDVYEQYF TGTGCCAGCAGTTACGATGTGTACGAGCAGTACTTC
- 11 - TRBJ2-1 TRBV2 CASSVRNEQFF TGTGCCAGCAGTGTGAGAAATGAGCAGTTCTTC
once 20 TRBD2 TRBJ2-7 TRBV6-6 CASSRRRDIMPGASGRVQYF TGTGCCAGCAGCCGAAGGAGGGACATTATGCCCGGGGCTAGCGGGAGGGTGCAGTACTTC
- 13 - TRBJ1-2 TRBV14 CASSPTANYGYTF TGTGCCAGCAGCCCGACAGCTAACTATGGCTACACCTTC
- 12 TRBD1 TRBJ2-7 TRBV15 CATGTDGYEQYF TGTGCCACCGGGACAGACGGCTACGAGCAGTACTTC
- 14 - TRBJ2-7 TRBV3-1/TRBV3-2 CASSQDGGTYEQYF TGTGCCAGCAGCCAAGATGGAGGGACCTACGAGCAGTACTTC
- 16 - TRBJ2-5 TRBV3-1/TRBV3-2 CASSRNPDGIKETQYF TGTGCCAGCAGCCGAAATCCGGACGGGATCAAAGAGACCCAGTACTTC
- 16 - TRBJ2-7 TRBV4-2 CASSQDSLEGAKEQYF TGTGCCAGCAGCCAGGATTCCTTGGAGGGGGCGAAGGAGCAGTACTTC
- 15 - TRBJ1-1 TRBV27 CASSLFWPTNTEAFF TGTGCCAGCAGTTTATTTTGGCCGACGAACACTGAAGCTTTCTTT
- 12 - TRBJ2-1 TRBV19 CASSPQARDQVF TGTGCCAGTAGTCCTCAAGCCCGGGATCAGGTCTTC
- 16 - TRBJ1-2 TRBV6-5 CASSSGTDTLYYGYTF TGTGCCAGCAGTTCGGGGACCGACACCCTGTACTATGGCTACACCTTC
- 16 - TRBJ1-5 TRBV10-2 CASSESWIGGGQPQHF TGCGCCAGCAGTGAGTCTTGGATAGGGGGAGGGCAGCCCCAGCATTTT
- 15 - TRBJ2-6 TRBV7-9 CASSPNFAGANVLTF TGTGCCAGCAGCCCTAATTTTGCTGGGGCCAACGTCCTGACTTTC
- 16 TRBD2 TRBJ2-3 TRBV9 CASSVAGTSGRDTQYF TGTGCCAGCAGCGTTGCTGGGACTAGCGGGAGGGATACGCAGTATTTT
- 15 - TRBJ1-5 TRBV7-9 CASSSGGGAGQPQHF TGTGCCAGCAGCTCCGGAGGGGGTGCGGGGCAGCCCCAGCATTTT
many 13 TRBD2 TRBJ2-7 TRBV11-1 CASSLAANYEQYF TGTGCCAGCAGCCTAGCGGCCAACTACGAGCAGTACTTC
- 17 - TRBJ1-6 TRBV11-2 CASSLDREGYYNSPLHF TGTGCCAGCAGCTTAGACAGGGAAGGGTACTATAATTCACCCCTCCACTTT
- 17 TRBD1 TRBJ2-5 TRBV4-3 CASSQSRWTGYEETQYF TGCGCCAGCAGCCAATCCCGATGGACAGGGTATGAAGAGACCCAGTACTTC
- 15 TRBD1 TRBJ2-2 TRBV5-4 CASSPWTGWTGELFF TGTGCCAGCAGTCCTTGGACAGGGTGGACCGGGGAGCTGTTTTTT
once 16 TRBD1 TRBJ2-2 TRBV4-2 CASSQRQGARIGELFF TGTGCCAGCAGCCAACGACAGGGGGCGCGGATCGGGGAGCTGTTTTTT
- 14 TRBD1 TRBJ2-2 TRBV9 CASSSDRGGGELFF TGTGCCAGCAGCTCCGACAGGGGTGGCGGGGAGCTGTTTTTT
- 13 - TRBJ1-6 TRBV6-5 CASSYEVNSPLHF TGTGCCAGCAGTTACGAGGTTAATTCACCCCTCCACTTT
- 12 - TRBJ1-4 TRBV5-1 CASTSGNEKLFF TGCGCCAGCACCTCCGGAAATGAAAAACTGTTTTTT
few 15 TRBD1 TRBJ2-7 TRBV4-3 CASSRTGQGLYEQYF TGCGCCAGCAGCCGAACGGGACAGGGACTATACGAGCAGTACTTC
- 13 TRBD1 TRBJ2-5 TRBV2 CASRSTGLETQYF TGTGCCAGCAGGTCGACAGGGTTAGAGACCCAGTACTTC
- 14 - TRBJ1-5 TRBV19 CASSGSGSSQPQHF TGTGCCAGTAGTGGTTCAGGATCTAGTCAGCCCCAGCATTTT
- 15 - TRBJ1-6 TRBV18 CASSPRVFSGSPLHF TGTGCCAGCTCACCTCGGGTCTTTAGTGGATCACCCCTCCACTTT
once 13 TRBD1 TRBJ2-5 TRBV19 CASSPQGEETQYF TGTGCCAGTTCCCCTCAGGGGGAAGAGACCCAGTACTTC